Sequencing of this T cell receptor beta chain was carried out in a study of blood T cell repertoires in COVID-19 (dated by TCRdb to the early 2020s). Some background on the complete study: Samples from collaborators originated in the United States, Italy and Spain and spanned both the acute and convalescent phases of COVID-19. The material from the prospective study consisted of cDNA or gDNA derived from T cells, B-cell-depleted T cells, or PBMCs. The dataset comprised deeply sampled blood TCRbeta repertoires from subjects exposed to, actively infected with, or recovered from COVID-19. The repertoires were released in a freely available public database intended as a resource for research on the immune response to SARS-CoV-2. The samples were drawn from the first 160 participants of the ongoing ImmuneRACE study and from 1,200 or so subjects provided by 6 global collaborators. Sample metadata almost always included a de-identified subject ID, COVID-19 status, age in years and sex. Where HLA class I and class II types were available, the types were taken from metadata supplied by the sample provider, not from assay-based typing.

The CDR3 covers 13 residues, taking in both the cysteine and the phenylalanine. Only the CDR3 DNA is retained, 39 bases long and in frame from the first base. V is shortened by 4 bases, J by 4 bases, and the region joining them spans 10 bases. From a lookup of the germline V gene, CDR1 and CDR2 are LGHNA and YSLEER. The immunoSEQ Assay, a bias-controlled multiplex PCR, was used to amplify TCRbeta CDR3 regions from genomic DNA. Concerning the study's data processing: The number of nucleated cells in each sample was estimated by amplification of reference gene primers within the assay. Sequence reads were collapsed and filtered to measure the absolute abundance of every unique TCRbeta CDR3 rearrangement. For each sample, productive Simpson clonality was calculated as the square root of Simpson's diversity index over productive rearrangements. TCRdb holds this immuneACCESS table with in-frame rearrangements only. Some clones are missing; in checked studies, unresolved V genes explain under half, and the rest has no known cause. V and J calls and clone size are given by that table; D and trimming were obtained from the DNA. Recorded for this sample are 150,000 to 200,000 clones; over 80% of them occurred a single time. The ten largest clones represent about 5% of the sample.

The research as a whole found: How much clinical and demographic metadata was included differed by source and by participant, and the metadata was provided uncurated.

Enrolling through a virtual design, the prospective study's participants ranged in age from roughly 18 to 100 years and lived across roughly 24 United States geographic areas. In the prospective study, cohorts were assigned on the basis of participant-reported clinical history obtained from a screening survey and a study questionnaire. Exposed participants were defined as having been in contact with someone with a PCR-confirmed or clinician-diagnosed COVID-19 case within 2 weeks of study entry. In the prospective study, mobile phlebotomists collected whole blood, serum and a nasopharyngeal or oropharyngeal swab from each participant. Over a 2-month period, participants in the prospective study had the option of providing additional blood draws and questionnaires. Before DNA extraction, blood samples from the prospective study were shipped at room temperature or frozen. With regard to this clone: Which antigen it targets is not known. Base qualities were left out, and no much larger clone turns up one base away.

The sequence joins TRBV4-3 to TRBJ1-2; no D gene call is confident. This receptor was taken from a man in his 70s who had been exposed to COVID-19. Sequences were obtained from PBMCs or T cells enriched from blood (not recorded which). The CDR3 in this case is CASSLTSSYGYTF. The DNA reads as follows: TGCGCCAGCAGCCTGACTAGCTCCTATGGCTACACCTTC.